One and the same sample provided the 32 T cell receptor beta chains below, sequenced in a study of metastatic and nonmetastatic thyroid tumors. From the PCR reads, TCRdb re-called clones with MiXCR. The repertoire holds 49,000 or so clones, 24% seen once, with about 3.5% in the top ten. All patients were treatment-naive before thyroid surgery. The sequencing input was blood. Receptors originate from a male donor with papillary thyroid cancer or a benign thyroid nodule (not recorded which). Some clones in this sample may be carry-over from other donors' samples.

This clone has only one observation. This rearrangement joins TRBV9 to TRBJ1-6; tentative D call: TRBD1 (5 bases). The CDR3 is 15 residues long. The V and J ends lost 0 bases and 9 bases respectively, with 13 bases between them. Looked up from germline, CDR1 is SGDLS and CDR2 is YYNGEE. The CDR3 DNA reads TGTGCCAGCAGCGTAGGGGACTCGGGACCTTCACCCCTCCACTTT. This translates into CASSVGDSGPSPLHF.

In DNA form, the CDR3 reads TGTGCCAGCACCGTGGCCGGACTAGACTGGAATGAGCAGTTCTTC. Protein product: CASTVAGLDWNEQFF. This chain links TRBV12-3 or TRBV12-4 with TRBJ2-1; 7 nucleotides line up with TRBD2. The CDR3 spans 15 residues. Trimming cost V 7 bases and J 7 bases; bases outside gene matches: 13.

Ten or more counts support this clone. This CDR3 reads CSAELSGQGYGYTF. The CDR3 DNA is TGCAGTGCTGAATTGTCGGGACAGGGGTACGGCTACACCTTC. The V call is TRBV20-1, the J call TRBJ1-2; 10 bases map to TRBD1. Trimming cost V 5 bases and J 8 bases; bases outside gene matches: 11. Germline CDR1 reads DFQATT; CDR2 reads SNEGSKA (reference sequence). The CDR3 is made up of 14 amino acids.

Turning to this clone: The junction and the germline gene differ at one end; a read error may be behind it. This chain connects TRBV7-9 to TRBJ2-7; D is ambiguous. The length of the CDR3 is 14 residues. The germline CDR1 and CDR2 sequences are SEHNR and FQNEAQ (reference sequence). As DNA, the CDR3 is TGTGCCAGCATCTTAGGTGTGAGGCACTACGAGCAGTACTTC. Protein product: CASILGVRHYEQYF. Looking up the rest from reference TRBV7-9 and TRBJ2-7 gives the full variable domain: DTGVSQNPRHKITKRGQNVTFRCDPISEHNRLYWYRQTLGQGPEFLTYFQNEAQLEKSRLLSDRFSAERPKGSFSTLEIQRTEQGDSAMYLCASILGVRHYEQYFGPGTRLTVT.

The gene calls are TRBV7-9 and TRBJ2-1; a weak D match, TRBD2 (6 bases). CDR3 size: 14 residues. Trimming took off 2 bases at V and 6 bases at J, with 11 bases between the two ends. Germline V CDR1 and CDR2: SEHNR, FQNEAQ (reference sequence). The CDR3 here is CASSLTGLANEQFF. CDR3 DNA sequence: TGTGCCAGCAGCTTAACGGGACTTGCCAATGAGCAGTTCTTC.

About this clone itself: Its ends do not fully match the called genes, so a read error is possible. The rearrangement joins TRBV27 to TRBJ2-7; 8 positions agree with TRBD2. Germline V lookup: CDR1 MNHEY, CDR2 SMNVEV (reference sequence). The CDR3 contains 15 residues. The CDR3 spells CASRILAVALYEQYF. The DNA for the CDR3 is TGCGCCAGCAGAATACTAGCGGTAGCTCTCTACGAGCAGTACTTC.

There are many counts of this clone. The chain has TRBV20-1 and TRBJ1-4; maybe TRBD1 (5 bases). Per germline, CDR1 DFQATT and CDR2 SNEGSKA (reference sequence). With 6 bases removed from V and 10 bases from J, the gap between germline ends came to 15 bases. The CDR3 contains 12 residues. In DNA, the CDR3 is TGCAGTGCGACCGGGACCGGGGGAAAACTGTTTTTT. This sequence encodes CSATGTGGKLFF.

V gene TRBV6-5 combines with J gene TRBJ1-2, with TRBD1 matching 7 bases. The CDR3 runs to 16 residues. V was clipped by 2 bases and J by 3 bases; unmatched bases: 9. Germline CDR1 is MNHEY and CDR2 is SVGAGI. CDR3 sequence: CASSYNRDSRYYGYTF. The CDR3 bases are TGTGCCAGCAGTTACAACCGGGACAGCCGCTACTATGGCTACACCTTC.

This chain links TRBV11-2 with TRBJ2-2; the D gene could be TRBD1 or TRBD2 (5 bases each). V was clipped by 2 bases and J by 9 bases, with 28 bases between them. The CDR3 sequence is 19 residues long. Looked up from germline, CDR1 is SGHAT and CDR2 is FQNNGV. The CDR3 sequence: CASSLNPVGSLSGHWELFF. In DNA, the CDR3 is TGTGCCAGCAGCTTAAATCCGGTGGGGTCACTATCGGGGCACTGGGAGCTGTTTTTT.

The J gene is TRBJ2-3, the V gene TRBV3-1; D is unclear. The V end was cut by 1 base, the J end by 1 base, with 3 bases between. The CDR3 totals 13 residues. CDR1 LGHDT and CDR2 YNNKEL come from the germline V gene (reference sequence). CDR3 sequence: CASSQGGTDTQYF. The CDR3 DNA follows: TGTGCCAGCAGCCAAGGGGGCACAGATACGCAGTATTTT.

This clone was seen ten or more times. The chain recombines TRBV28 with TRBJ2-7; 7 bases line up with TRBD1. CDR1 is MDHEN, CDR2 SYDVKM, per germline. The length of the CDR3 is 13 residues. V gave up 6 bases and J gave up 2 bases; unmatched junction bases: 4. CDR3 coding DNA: TGTGCCAGCAGCCCGAGGGGGCCCTACGAGCAGTACTTC. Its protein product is CASSPRGPYEQYF.

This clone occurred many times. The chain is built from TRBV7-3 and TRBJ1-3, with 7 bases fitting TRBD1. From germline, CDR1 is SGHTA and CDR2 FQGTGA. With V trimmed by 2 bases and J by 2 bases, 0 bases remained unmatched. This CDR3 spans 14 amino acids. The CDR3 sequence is CASSLGTAGNTIYF. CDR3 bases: TGTGCCAGCAGCTTAGGGACAGCTGGAAACACCATATATTTT. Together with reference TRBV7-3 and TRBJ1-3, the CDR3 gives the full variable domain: GAGVSQTPSNKVTEKGKYVELRCDPISGHTALYWYRQSLGQGPEFLIYFQGTGAADDSGLPNDRFFAVRPEGSVSTLKIQRTERGDSAVYLCASSLGTAGNTIYFGEGSWLTVV.

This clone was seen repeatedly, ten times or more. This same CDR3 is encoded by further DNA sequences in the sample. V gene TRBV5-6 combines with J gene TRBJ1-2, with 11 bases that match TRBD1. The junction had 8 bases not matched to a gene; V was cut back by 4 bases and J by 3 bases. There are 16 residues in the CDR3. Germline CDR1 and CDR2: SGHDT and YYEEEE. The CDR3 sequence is CASSPDRGRLDYGYTF. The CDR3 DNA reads TGTGCCAGCAGCCCGGACAGGGGGCGGCTTGACTATGGCTACACCTTC.

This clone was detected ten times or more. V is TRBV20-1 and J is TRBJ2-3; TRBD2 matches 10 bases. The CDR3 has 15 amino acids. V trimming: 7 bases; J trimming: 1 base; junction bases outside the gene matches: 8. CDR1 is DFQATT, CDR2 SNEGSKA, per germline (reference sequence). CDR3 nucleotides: TGCAGTGGGGCTAGCGGGAGTTCACGCACAGATACGCAGTATTTT. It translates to CSGASGSSRTDTQYF.

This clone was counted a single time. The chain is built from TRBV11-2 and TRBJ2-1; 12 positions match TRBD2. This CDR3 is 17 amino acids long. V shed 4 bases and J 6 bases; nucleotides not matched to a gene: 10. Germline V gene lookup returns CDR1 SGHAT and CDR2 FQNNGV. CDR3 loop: CASSWGLAGALGNEQFF. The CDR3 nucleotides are TGTGCCAGCAGCTGGGGACTAGCGGGCGCCTTGGGCAATGAGCAGTTCTTC.

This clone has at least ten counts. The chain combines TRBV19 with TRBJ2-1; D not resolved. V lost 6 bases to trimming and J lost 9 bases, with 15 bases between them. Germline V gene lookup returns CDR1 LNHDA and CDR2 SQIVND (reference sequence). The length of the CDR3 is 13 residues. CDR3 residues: CASSGFSGTEQFF. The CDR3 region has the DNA TGTGCCAGTAGCGGATTCTCGGGCACTGAGCAGTTCTTC.

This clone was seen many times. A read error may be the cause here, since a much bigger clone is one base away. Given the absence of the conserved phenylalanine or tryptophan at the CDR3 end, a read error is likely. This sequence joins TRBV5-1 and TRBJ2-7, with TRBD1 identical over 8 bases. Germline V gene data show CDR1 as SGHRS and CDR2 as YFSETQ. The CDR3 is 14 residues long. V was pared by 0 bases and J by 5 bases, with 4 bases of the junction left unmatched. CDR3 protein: CASSLGTGTNEQYL. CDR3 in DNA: TGCGCCAGCAGCTTGGGGACAGGGACCAACGAGCAGTACCTC.

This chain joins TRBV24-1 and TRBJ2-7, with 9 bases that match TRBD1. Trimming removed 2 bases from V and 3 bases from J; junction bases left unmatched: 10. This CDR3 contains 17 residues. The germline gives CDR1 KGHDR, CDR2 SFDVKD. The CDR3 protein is CATSDWGGQGYDYEQYF. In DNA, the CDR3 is TGTGCCACCAGTGATTGGGGGGGACAGGGCTACGACTACGAGCAGTACTTC.

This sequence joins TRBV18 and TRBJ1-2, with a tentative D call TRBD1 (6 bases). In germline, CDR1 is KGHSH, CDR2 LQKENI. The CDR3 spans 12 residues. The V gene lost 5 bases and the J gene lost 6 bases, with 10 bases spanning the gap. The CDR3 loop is CASSTRGDGYTF. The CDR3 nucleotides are TGTGCCAGCTCAACCAGGGGAGATGGCTACACCTTC.

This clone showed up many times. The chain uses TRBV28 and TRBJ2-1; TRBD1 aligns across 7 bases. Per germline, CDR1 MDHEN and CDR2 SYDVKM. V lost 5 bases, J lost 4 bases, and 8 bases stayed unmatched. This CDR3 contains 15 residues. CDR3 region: CASSPQGEGYNEQFF. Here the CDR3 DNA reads TGTGCCAGCAGTCCCCAGGGGGAAGGGTACAATGAGCAGTTCTTC. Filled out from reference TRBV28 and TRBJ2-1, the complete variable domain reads DVKVTQSSRYLVKRTGEKVFLECVQDMDHENMFWYRQDPGLGLRLIYFSYDVKMKEKGDIPEGYSVSREKKERFSLILESASTNQTSMYLCASSPQGEGYNEQFFGPGTRLTVL.

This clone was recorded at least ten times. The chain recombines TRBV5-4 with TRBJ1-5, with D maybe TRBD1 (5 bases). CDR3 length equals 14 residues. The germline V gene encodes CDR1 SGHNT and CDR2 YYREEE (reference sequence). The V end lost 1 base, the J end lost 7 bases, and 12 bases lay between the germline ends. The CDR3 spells CASSLFGGGQPQHF. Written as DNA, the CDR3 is TGTGCCAGCAGCTTGTTCGGGGGAGGGCAGCCCCAGCATTTT.

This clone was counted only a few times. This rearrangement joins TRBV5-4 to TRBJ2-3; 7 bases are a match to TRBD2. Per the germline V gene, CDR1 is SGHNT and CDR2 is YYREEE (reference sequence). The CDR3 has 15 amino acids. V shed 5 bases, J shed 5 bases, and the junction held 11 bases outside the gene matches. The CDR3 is CASRPGVGRGDTQYF. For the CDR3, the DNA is TGTGCCAGCAGACCTGGGGTGGGGAGGGGAGATACGCAGTATTTT.

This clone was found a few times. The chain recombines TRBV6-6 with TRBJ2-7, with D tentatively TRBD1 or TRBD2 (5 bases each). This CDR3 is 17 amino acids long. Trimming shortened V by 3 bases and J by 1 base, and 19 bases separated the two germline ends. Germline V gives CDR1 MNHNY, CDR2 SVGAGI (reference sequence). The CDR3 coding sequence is TGTGCCAGCAGTTATTCGCTGCAGGGCGGCGGGTCCTACGAGCAGTACTTC. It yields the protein CASSYSLQGGGSYEQYF.

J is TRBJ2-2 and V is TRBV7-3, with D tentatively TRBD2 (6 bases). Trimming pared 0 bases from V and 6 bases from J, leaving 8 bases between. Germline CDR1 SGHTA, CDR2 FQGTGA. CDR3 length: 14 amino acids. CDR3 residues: CASSLTGEAGELFF. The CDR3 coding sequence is TGTGCCAGCAGCTTAACTGGGGAGGCCGGGGAGCTGTTTTTT.

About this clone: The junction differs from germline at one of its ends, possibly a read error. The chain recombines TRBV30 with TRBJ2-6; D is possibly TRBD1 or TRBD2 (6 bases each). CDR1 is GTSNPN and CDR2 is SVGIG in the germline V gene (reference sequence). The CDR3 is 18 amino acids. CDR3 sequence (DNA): TGTGCCTGGACCCCCCCGGGGGCGGAGGGCTCTGGGTCCAACGTCCTGACTTTC. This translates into CAWTPPGAEGSGSNVLTF.

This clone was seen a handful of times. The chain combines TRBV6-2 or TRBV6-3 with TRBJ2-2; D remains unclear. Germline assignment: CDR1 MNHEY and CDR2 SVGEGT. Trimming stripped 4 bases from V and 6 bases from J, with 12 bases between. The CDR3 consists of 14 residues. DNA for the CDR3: TGTGCCAGCAGTTCTGAAGGAGAAGCCGGGGAGCTGTTTTTT. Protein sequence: CASSSEGEAGELFF.

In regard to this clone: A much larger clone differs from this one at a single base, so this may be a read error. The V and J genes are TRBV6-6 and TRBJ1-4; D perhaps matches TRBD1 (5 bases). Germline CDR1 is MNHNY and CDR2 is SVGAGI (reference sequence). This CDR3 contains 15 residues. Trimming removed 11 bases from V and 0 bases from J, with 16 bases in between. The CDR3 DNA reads TGTGCCGACAGTTACGCCATATCAACTAATGAAAAACTGTTTTTT. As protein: CADSYAISTNEKLFF.

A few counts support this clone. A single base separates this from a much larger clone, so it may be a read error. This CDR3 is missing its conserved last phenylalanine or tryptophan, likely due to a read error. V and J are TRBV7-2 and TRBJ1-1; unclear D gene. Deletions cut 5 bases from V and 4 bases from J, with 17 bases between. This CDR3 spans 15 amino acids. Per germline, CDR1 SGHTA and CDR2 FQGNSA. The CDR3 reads CASSLRRLPGTEAFS. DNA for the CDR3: TGTGCCAGCAGCCTTAGAAGACTGCCTGGCACTGAAGCTTTCTCT.

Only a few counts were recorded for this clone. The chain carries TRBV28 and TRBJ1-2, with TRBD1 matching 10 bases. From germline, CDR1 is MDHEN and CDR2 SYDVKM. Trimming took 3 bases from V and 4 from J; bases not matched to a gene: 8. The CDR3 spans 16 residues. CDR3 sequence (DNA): TGTGCCAGCAGTTTCAGACAGGGGGCATACCGCTATGGCTACACCTTC. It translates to CASSFRQGAYRYGYTF.

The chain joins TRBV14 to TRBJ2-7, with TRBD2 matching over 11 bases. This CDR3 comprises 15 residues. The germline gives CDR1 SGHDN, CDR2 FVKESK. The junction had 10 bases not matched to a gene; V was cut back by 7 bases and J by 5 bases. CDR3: CASIYWLAGGDEQYF. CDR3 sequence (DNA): TGTGCCAGCATCTACTGGCTAGCGGGAGGAGACGAGCAGTACTTC.

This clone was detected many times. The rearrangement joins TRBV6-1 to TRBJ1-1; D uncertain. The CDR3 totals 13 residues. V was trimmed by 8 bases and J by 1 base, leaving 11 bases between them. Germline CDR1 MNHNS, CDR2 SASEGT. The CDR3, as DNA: TGTGCCAGCTCGGGCCGGGGGAACACTGAAGCTTTCTTT. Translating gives CASSGRGNTEAFF.

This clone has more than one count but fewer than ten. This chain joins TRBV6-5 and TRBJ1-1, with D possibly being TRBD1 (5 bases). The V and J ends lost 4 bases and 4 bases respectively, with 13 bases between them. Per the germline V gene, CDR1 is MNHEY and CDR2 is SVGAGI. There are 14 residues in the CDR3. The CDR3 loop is CASSSSRVGTEAFF. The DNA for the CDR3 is TGTGCCAGCAGTTCCTCCAGGGTTGGCACTGAAGCTTTCTTT.